Here is one T cell receptor beta chain with its context. Its antigen is as yet unknown. The study left out patients who had uncontrolled infection, other autoimmune disease, pregnancy or lactation. The study based diagnoses on clinical symptoms, serum thyroxine and TRAb, thyroid ultrasound and orbital computed tomography. The data belong to a study of T cells in Graves' hyperthyroidism and ophthalmopathy. RNA transcripts provided the source from which TCR beta CDR3 regions were amplified. An initial round of RT-PCR targeting the TCR CDR3 relied on the HTBI primer set. TCRdb reprocessed the multiplex PCR reads with MiXCR, giving one entry per CDR3 protein. This sample yields over 700,000 distinct CDR3 sequences, of which 38% are seen a single time; approximately 8.7% belongs to the top ten. The CDR3 contains 14 residues. Trimming left V 4 bases short and J 13 bases short, with 18 bases between. Germline V gene lookup returns CDR1 SGHDT and CDR2 YYEEEE.

Regarding the study as a whole: Stable hyperthyroidism was told apart from ophthalmopathy by a model built on 13 V-J features. In blood, most of the thyroid clonotypes expanded above 0.001 were also present.

This TCR came from a man between 18 and 29 years old with Graves' hyperthyroidism. The chain combines TRBV5-6 with TRBJ1-6; perhaps TRBD1 as D (5 bases). The sequenced material came from blood. CDR3 in amino acids: CASSHGTDNQPLHF. The CDR3 nucleotides read TGTGCCAGCAGCCATGGGACGGACAATCAGCCCCTCCACTTT.